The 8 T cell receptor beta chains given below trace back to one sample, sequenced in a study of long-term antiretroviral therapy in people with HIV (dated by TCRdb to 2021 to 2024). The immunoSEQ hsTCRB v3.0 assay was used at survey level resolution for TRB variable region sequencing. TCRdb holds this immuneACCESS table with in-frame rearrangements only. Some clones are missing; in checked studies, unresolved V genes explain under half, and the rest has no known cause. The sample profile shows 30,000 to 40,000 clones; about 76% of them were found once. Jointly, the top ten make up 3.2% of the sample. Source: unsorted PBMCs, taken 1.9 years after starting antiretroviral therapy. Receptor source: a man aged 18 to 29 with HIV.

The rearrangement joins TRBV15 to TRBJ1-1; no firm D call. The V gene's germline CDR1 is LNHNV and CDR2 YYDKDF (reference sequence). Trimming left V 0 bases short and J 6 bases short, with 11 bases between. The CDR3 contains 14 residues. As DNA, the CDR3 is TGTGCCACCAGCAGAGATGCGGGGTCCCCTGAAGCTTTCTTT. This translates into CATSRDAGSPEAFF.

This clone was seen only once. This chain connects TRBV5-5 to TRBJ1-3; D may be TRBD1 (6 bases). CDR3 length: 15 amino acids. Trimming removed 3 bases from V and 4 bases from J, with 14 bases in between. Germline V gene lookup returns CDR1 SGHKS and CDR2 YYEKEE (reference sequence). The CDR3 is CASSSGASEGNTIYF. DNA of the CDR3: TGTGCCAGCAGCTCGGGGGCATCGGAAGGAAACACCATATATTTT.

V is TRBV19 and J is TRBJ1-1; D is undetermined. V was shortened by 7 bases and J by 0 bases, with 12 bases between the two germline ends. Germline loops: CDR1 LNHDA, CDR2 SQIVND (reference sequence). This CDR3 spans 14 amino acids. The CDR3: CASTEYGLNTEAFF. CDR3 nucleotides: TGTGCCAGTACCGAATACGGATTGAACACTGAAGCTTTCTTT. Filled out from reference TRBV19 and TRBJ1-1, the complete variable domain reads DGGITQSPKYLFRKEGQNVTLSCEQNLNHDAMYWYRQDPGQGLRLIYYSQIVNDFQKGDIAEGYSVSREKKESFPLTVTSAQKNPTAFYLCASTEYGLNTEAFFGQGTRLTVV.

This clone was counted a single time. The CDR3 nucleotides are TGCGCCAGCAGCACCGGACAGGGGGTGGGTGAAAAACTGTTTTTT. It specifies CASSTGQGVGEKLFF. The chain carries TRBV5-1 and TRBJ1-4; 10 bases are shared with TRBD1. Unmatched junction bases numbered 7, after V lost 4 bases and J lost 7 bases. Per germline, CDR1 SGHRS and CDR2 YFSETQ. CDR3 length equals 15 residues.

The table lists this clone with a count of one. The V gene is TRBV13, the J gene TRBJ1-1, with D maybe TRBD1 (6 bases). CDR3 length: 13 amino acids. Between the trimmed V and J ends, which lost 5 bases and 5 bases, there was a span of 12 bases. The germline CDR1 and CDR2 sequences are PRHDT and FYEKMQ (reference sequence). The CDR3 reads CASSDWGATEAFF. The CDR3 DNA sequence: TGTGCCAGCAGCGACTGGGGGGCAACTGAAGCTTTCTTT.

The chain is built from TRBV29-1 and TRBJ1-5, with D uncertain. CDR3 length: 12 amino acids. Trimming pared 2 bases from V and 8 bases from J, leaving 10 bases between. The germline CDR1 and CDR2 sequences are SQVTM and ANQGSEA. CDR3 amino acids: CSVENSGEPQHF. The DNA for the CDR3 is TGCAGCGTTGAAAATAGCGGGGAGCCCCAGCATTTT.

DNA of the CDR3: TGTGCCAGCAGACCCGACAGGGGGCTCAATCAGCCCCAGCATTTT. This sequence encodes CASRPDRGLNQPQHF. This chain joins TRBV28 and TRBJ1-5; TRBD1 matches 10 bases. From germline, CDR1 is MDHEN and CDR2 SYDVKM. Trimming at V came to 6 bases and at J to 3 bases, leaving 5 bases not matched to a gene. This CDR3 spans 15 amino acids.

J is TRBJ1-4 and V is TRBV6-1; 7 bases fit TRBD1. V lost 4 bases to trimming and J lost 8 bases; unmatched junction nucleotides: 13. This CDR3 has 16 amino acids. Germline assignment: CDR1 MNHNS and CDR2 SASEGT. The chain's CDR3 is CASSVRPDRVIEKLFF. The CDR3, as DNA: TGTGCCAGCAGTGTCCGCCCCGACAGGGTGATCGAAAAACTGTTTTTT.